A selection of T cell receptor beta chains follows, all from one sample in a study of OX40 agonist ivuxolimab in advanced cancers. Only in-frame clones appear in the TCRdb table, and some are missing; sequencing was by immunoSEQ multiplex PCR. The profile covers about 33,000 clones, with around 83% appearing a single time and less than 25% taken by the ten largest. The source material was CD4+ or CD8+ T cells sorted from blood, sampled in a trial of the OX40 agonist ivuxolimab. The receptor source for this set is an adult with an advanced solid tumor such as melanoma, head and neck, liver or kidney cancer. The CDR3 runs from the conserved cysteine through the conserved F or W. D genes are given only for firm matches. Clone size appears in some rows only: once, few, many, or a class for an expanded clone.

CDR3aa: CASRQGAGGGDEQFF
CDR3nt: TGCGCCAGCAGGCAAGGTGCGGGGGGCGGGGATGAGCAGTTCTTC
d_gene: TRBD2
v_gene: TRBV4-1
j_gene: TRBJ2-1
abundance: once

CDR3aa: CASSGRLAGLRDNEQFF
CDR3nt: TGCGCCAGCAGTGGTAGACTAGCGGGGTTGAGGGACAATGAGCAGTTCTTC
d_gene: TRBD2
v_gene: TRBV10-2
j_gene: TRBJ2-1
abundance: NA

CDR3aa: CASSPAGSQWGKNIQYF
CDR3nt: TGTGCCAGCAGCCCCGCAGGGTCCCAATGGGGCAAAAACATTCAGTACTTC
d_gene: NA
v_gene: TRBV14
j_gene: TRBJ2-4
abundance: NA

CDR3aa: CASSQPPEPLFF
CDR3nt: TGTGCCAGCAGCCAACCCCCCGAGCCCCTGTTCTTC
d_gene: NA
v_gene: TRBV7-9
j_gene: TRBJ2-1
abundance: few

CDR3aa: CATLTSGDLGETQYF
CDR3nt: TGTGCCACCTTGACTAGCGGGGACCTCGGAGAGACCCAGTACTTC
d_gene: TRBD2
v_gene: TRBV7-9
j_gene: TRBJ2-5
abundance: once

CDR3aa: CASSGPGQGATETQYF
CDR3nt: TGTGCCAGTAGTGGACCGGGACAGGGGGCTACGGAGACCCAGTACTTC
d_gene: TRBD1
v_gene: TRBV19
j_gene: TRBJ2-5
abundance: NA

CDR3aa: CASSRTINYEQYF
CDR3nt: TGTGCCAGCAGCAGGACTATAAACTACGAGCAGTACTTC
d_gene: NA
v_gene: TRBV6-5
j_gene: TRBJ2-7
abundance: NA

CDR3aa: CASSHSSTDTQYF
CDR3nt: TGTGCCAGCAGCCACAGTAGCACAGATACGCAGTATTTT
d_gene: NA
v_gene: TRBV5-4
j_gene: TRBJ2-3
abundance: NA

CDR3aa: CASSVTDIMNTEAFF
CDR3nt: TGTGCCAGCAGCGTGACAGATATCATGAACACTGAAGCTTTCTTT
d_gene: NA
v_gene: TRBV6-1
j_gene: TRBJ1-1
abundance: NA

CDR3aa: CASSVSGDTEAFF
CDR3nt: TGTGCCAGCAGTGTATCGGGGGACACTGAAGCTTTCTTT
d_gene: NA
v_gene: TRBV2
j_gene: TRBJ1-1
abundance: NA

CDR3aa: CASRAQGDTGELFF
CDR3nt: TGTGCCAGCAGAGCTCAGGGGGACACCGGGGAGCTGTTTTTT
d_gene: TRBD1
v_gene: TRBV6-4
j_gene: TRBJ2-2
abundance: NA

CDR3aa: CASSIIGLRANVLTF
CDR3nt: TGTGCCAGTAGTATCATAGGGCTCAGGGCCAACGTCCTGACTTTC
d_gene: NA
v_gene: TRBV19
j_gene: TRBJ2-6
abundance: NA

CDR3aa: CAWSLIRDRKTEAFF
CDR3nt: TGTGCCTGGAGTCTCATCCGGGACAGGAAAACTGAAGCTTTCTTT
d_gene: TRBD1
v_gene: TRBV30
j_gene: TRBJ1-1
abundance: NA

CDR3aa: CASSPRAGADTQYF
CDR3nt: TGTGCCAGCAGCCCCCGGGCAGGGGCAGATACGCAGTATTTT
d_gene: NA
v_gene: TRBV6-1
j_gene: TRBJ2-3
abundance: NA

CDR3aa: CASRASGGAREQFF
CDR3nt: TGTGCCAGCAGGGCTAGCGGGGGGGCAAGGGAGCAGTTCTTC
d_gene: TRBD2
v_gene: TRBV2
j_gene: TRBJ2-1
abundance: NA

CDR3aa: CASRRGVNTGELFF
CDR3nt: TGTGCCAGCAGACGAGGGGTGAACACCGGGGAGCTGTTTTTT
d_gene: NA
v_gene: TRBV6-6
j_gene: TRBJ2-2
abundance: NA

CDR3aa: CASSVDNTGELFF
CDR3nt: TGTGCCAGCAGCGTAGACAACACCGGGGAGCTGTTTTTT
d_gene: NA
v_gene: TRBV9
j_gene: TRBJ2-2
abundance: NA

CDR3aa: CAISEYSGGAYEQYF
CDR3nt: TGTGCCATCAGTGAGTATAGCGGGGGGGCCTACGAGCAGTACTTC
d_gene: TRBD2
v_gene: TRBV10-3
j_gene: TRBJ2-7
abundance: NA

CDR3aa: CASSLGVNTEAFF
CDR3nt: TGTGCCAGCAGCTTAGGGGTGAACACTGAAGCTTTCTTT
d_gene: NA
v_gene: TRBV11-2
j_gene: TRBJ1-1
abundance: few

CDR3aa: CASSDPLRGLNQETQYF
CDR3nt: TGTGCCAGCAGTGATCCCCTCAGGGGGCTAAATCAAGAGACCCAGTACTTC
d_gene: TRBD1
v_gene: TRBV25-1
j_gene: TRBJ2-5
abundance: NA

CDR3aa: CASSYSTGTDTQYF
CDR3nt: TGTGCCAGCAGTTACTCGACAGGAACAGATACGCAGTATTTT
d_gene: NA
v_gene: TRBV6-5
j_gene: TRBJ2-3
abundance: NA

CDR3aa: CASSPLLLRGRYTNYGYTF
CDR3nt: TGTGCCAGCAGCCCCCTACTCCTCAGGGGGCGATACACTAACTATGGCTACACCTTC
d_gene: TRBD1
v_gene: TRBV4-2
j_gene: TRBJ1-2
abundance: NA

CDR3aa: CASSPPAGHEQFF
CDR3nt: TGTGCCAGCTCACCACCTGCGGGCCATGAGCAGTTCTTC
d_gene: NA
v_gene: TRBV18
j_gene: TRBJ2-1
abundance: NA

CDR3aa: CASLPFRPGTGGEQPQHF
CDR3nt: TGTGCCAGTTTGCCTTTTCGTCCCGGGACAGGGGGAGAACAGCCCCAGCATTTT
d_gene: TRBD1
v_gene: TRBV7-4
j_gene: TRBJ1-5
abundance: NA

CDR3aa: CAIRTGGITEAFF
CDR3nt: TGTGCCATTAGGACAGGGGGAATTACTGAAGCTTTCTTT
d_gene: TRBD1
v_gene: TRBV10-3
j_gene: TRBJ1-1
abundance: NA

CDR3aa: CASSLDTGTGNSPLHF
CDR3nt: TGCGCCAGCAGCTTGGACACCGGGACAGGGAATTCACCCCTCCACTTT
d_gene: TRBD1
v_gene: TRBV5-1
j_gene: TRBJ1-6
abundance: NA

CDR3aa: CASSEGQTNSPLHF
CDR3nt: TGCGCCAGCAGCGAGGGACAGACAAATTCACCCCTCCACTTT
d_gene: TRBD1
v_gene: TRBV5-1
j_gene: TRBJ1-6
abundance: NA

CDR3aa: CASSDIGQGIVYGYTF
CDR3nt: TGTGCCAGTAGTGACATAGGACAGGGAATCGTCTATGGCTACACCTTC
d_gene: TRBD1
v_gene: TRBV2
j_gene: TRBJ1-2
abundance: NA

CDR3aa: CASTKIPLTSGGQETQYF
CDR3nt: TGTGCCAGCACAAAGATCCCATTGACTAGCGGGGGCCAAGAGACCCAGTACTTC
d_gene: TRBD2
v_gene: TRBV18
j_gene: TRBJ2-5
abundance: NA

CDR3aa: CASSLQQGVNSPLHF
CDR3nt: TGTGCCAGCAGCTTACAACAGGGTGTAAATTCACCCCTCCACTTT
d_gene: NA
v_gene: TRBV5-5
j_gene: TRBJ1-6
abundance: NA

CDR3aa: CASSDRTEYGYTF
CDR3nt: TGTGCCAGCAGCGATAGGACAGAATATGGCTACACCTTC
d_gene: NA
v_gene: TRBV7-9
j_gene: TRBJ1-2
abundance: medium-sized

CDR3aa: CASSTVGNTEAFF
CDR3nt: TGTGCCAGCAGCACAGTAGGGAACACTGAAGCTTTCTTT
d_gene: NA
v_gene: TRBV11-2
j_gene: TRBJ1-1
abundance: NA

CDR3aa: CASSLALGYSRQEQFF
CDR3nt: TGTGCCAGCAGCTTAGCTTTAGGGTACAGCCGCCAGGAGCAGTTCTTC
d_gene: NA
v_gene: TRBV7-6
j_gene: TRBJ2-1
abundance: NA

CDR3aa: CASNAGPSSYEQYF
CDR3nt: TGTGCCAGCAATGCGGGCCCGAGCTCCTACGAGCAGTACTTC
d_gene: NA
v_gene: TRBV6-1
j_gene: TRBJ2-7
abundance: NA

CDR3aa: CASSLLGAAAWDQPQHF
CDR3nt: TGTGCCAGCAGTTTATTGGGGGCTGCCGCGTGGGATCAGCCCCAGCATTTT
d_gene: NA
v_gene: TRBV28
j_gene: TRBJ1-5
abundance: NA

CDR3aa: CASSYSWPNTGELFF
CDR3nt: TGTGCCAGCAGTTACTCTTGGCCTAACACCGGGGAGCTGTTTTTT
d_gene: NA
v_gene: TRBV6-6
j_gene: TRBJ2-2
abundance: NA

CDR3aa: CASSAVAGGLNTGELFF
CDR3nt: TGTGCCAGCAGTGCCGTAGCGGGGGGACTAAACACCGGGGAGCTGTTTTTT
d_gene: TRBD2
v_gene: TRBV6-4
j_gene: TRBJ2-2
abundance: NA

CDR3aa: CASSLGHALGELFF
CDR3nt: TGTGCCAGCAGCTTAGGACACGCTCTCGGGGAGCTGTTTTTT
d_gene: NA
v_gene: TRBV7-9
j_gene: TRBJ2-2
abundance: NA

CDR3aa: CATGDKSYNEQFF
CDR3nt: TGTGCCACCGGGGACAAATCCTACAATGAGCAGTTCTTC
d_gene: NA
v_gene: TRBV6-1
j_gene: TRBJ2-1
abundance: NA

CDR3aa: CASSLTSTDTQYF
CDR3nt: TGTGCCAGCTCCCTCACTAGCACAGATACGCAGTATTTT
d_gene: NA
v_gene: TRBV18
j_gene: TRBJ2-3
abundance: once

CDR3aa: CASSLTDRGVAFF
CDR3nt: TGTGCCAGCAGCTTAACAGACAGGGGTGTAGCTTTCTTT
d_gene: TRBD1
v_gene: TRBV7-3
j_gene: TRBJ1-1
abundance: NA

CDR3aa: CASTGQGIDGYTF
CDR3nt: TGTGCCAGCACGGGACAGGGTATCGATGGCTACACCTTC
d_gene: TRBD1
v_gene: TRBV2
j_gene: TRBJ1-2
abundance: NA

CDR3aa: CASSLVWSYEQYF
CDR3nt: TGTGCCAGCAGTTTAGTCTGGTCCTACGAGCAGTACTTC
d_gene: NA
v_gene: TRBV28
j_gene: TRBJ2-7
abundance: once

CDR3aa: CASSRGASIMNTEAFF
CDR3nt: TGCGCCAGCAGCCGTGGAGCGAGTATCATGAACACTGAAGCTTTCTTT
d_gene: NA
v_gene: TRBV5-1
j_gene: TRBJ1-1
abundance: once

CDR3aa: CASSESGVNEKLFF
CDR3nt: TGTGCCAGCAGTGAATCAGGGGTTAATGAAAAACTGTTTTTT
d_gene: NA
v_gene: TRBV6-1
j_gene: TRBJ1-4
abundance: few

CDR3aa: CASTPNIRANYGYTF
CDR3nt: TGTGCCAGTACCCCAAACATTCGAGCTAACTATGGCTACACCTTC
d_gene: NA
v_gene: TRBV19
j_gene: TRBJ1-2
abundance: NA

CDR3aa: CAISEGSNQPQHF
CDR3nt: TGTGCCATCAGTGAAGGGAGCAATCAGCCCCAGCATTTT
d_gene: NA
v_gene: TRBV10-3
j_gene: TRBJ1-5
abundance: few

CDR3aa: CASVTTRVPDKNIQYF
CDR3nt: TGTGCTAGTGTCACTACAAGGGTCCCAGACAAAAACATTCAGTACTTC
d_gene: NA
v_gene: TRBV12-5
j_gene: TRBJ2-4
abundance: NA

CDR3aa: CSWTGPSNTEAFF
CDR3nt: TGCAGTTGGACAGGGCCTTCGAACACTGAAGCTTTCTTT
d_gene: TRBD1
v_gene: TRBV29-1
j_gene: TRBJ1-1
abundance: NA

CDR3aa: CASSFQLPWQETQYF
CDR3nt: TGCGCCAGCAGCTTTCAACTACCCTGGCAAGAGACCCAGTACTTC
d_gene: NA
v_gene: TRBV10-2
j_gene: TRBJ2-5
abundance: NA

CDR3aa: CASSPGMGGTDEQYF
CDR3nt: TGTGCCAGCAGTCCAGGAATGGGGGGGACTGACGAGCAGTACTTC
d_gene: TRBD2
v_gene: TRBV7-2
j_gene: TRBJ2-7
abundance: few

CDR3aa: CASSVGPQANSPLHF
CDR3nt: TGTGCCAGCAGCGTAGGACCACAGGCAAATTCACCCCTCCACTTT
d_gene: NA
v_gene: TRBV9
j_gene: TRBJ1-6
abundance: few

CDR3aa: CASSFPLTTGGSGYTF
CDR3nt: TGTGCCAGCAGTTTCCCACTAACAACGGGGGGTAGTGGCTACACCTTC
d_gene: NA
v_gene: TRBV6-5
j_gene: TRBJ1-2
abundance: NA

CDR3aa: CASGHRQDFLDEQFF
CDR3nt: TGTGCTAGTGGCCACCGCCAGGACTTTTTGGATGAGCAGTTCTTC
d_gene: NA
v_gene: TRBV12-5
j_gene: TRBJ2-1
abundance: NA